This record concerns one T cell receptor beta chain sequence. Antigen specificity is unknown. This specimen comes from a study of CD8+ T cells in alopecia areata. Regarding the study as a whole: Many expanded lesional clones persisted during tofacitinib (in both scalp and blood). For patients receiving tofacitinib, scalp clonality and expanded CD8+ clones among the top 100 significantly decreased.

RNA was isolated and reverse transcribed to cDNA, the sequencing template. Measured with immunoSEQ multiplex PCR; TCRdb has only the in-frame clones, and not every one. Here the sample spans 150,000 to 250,000 clones, more than 45% being singletons. The CDR3 consists of 12 residues. V shed 2 bases and J shed 7 bases, with 9 bases lying between them. CDR1 is MNHEY and CDR2 is SVGAGI in the germline V gene. Stated treatment: oral pan-JAK inhibitor, 5-10 mg twice daily. Punch biopsies of lesional scalp, plus peripheral blood, were taken from alopecia areata patients. The receptor's source is a human donor with alopecia areata. The chain links TRBV6-5 to TRBJ2-7, with D unclear. Sequenced material: CD4+ T cells sorted from blood, taken at week 24, from a patient treated with tofacitinib. Written as DNA, the CDR3 is TGTGCCAGCAGTTACAAGGGCCTGGAGCAGTACTTC. This sequence encodes CASSYKGLEQYF.